The 9 T cell receptor beta chains below come from one sample, sequenced in a study of blood T cells in healthy people across ages. A J-beta primer mix and a sample-barcoded 5' primer were used in a second PCR of roughly 6 to 11 cycles. TCRdb re-called the 5' RACE reads through MiXCR, storing one row per CDR3 protein. The sample carries over 1.5 million distinct CDR3 sequences, around half recorded once. Source material: blood. The receptor set was obtained from a woman in her thirties or forties in good health.

A remark on this clonotype: A single base separates this from a much larger clone, so it may be a read error. This chain links TRBV20-1 with TRBJ2-5; D remains unclear. Germline V CDR1 and CDR2: DFQATT, SNEGSKA (reference sequence). Trimming pared 6 bases from V and 0 bases from J, leaving 8 bases between. The CDR3 is 12 residues long. CDR3 coding DNA: TGCAGTGCCCCGATGTACCAAGAGACCCAGTACTTC. Translation gives CSAPMYQETQYF.

The V and J genes are TRBV20-1 and TRBJ2-5; TRBD1 agrees at 8 bases. Germline CDR1 DFQATT, CDR2 SNEGSKA (reference sequence). There are 16 residues in the CDR3. V lost 2 bases and J lost 11; bases outside the gene matches: 19. DNA of the CDR3: TGCAGTGCTAGAAAAGACAGGGGATCGAGCTACAATGAGCAGTACTTC. The encoded protein is CSARKDRGSSYNEQYF.

This clonotype was counted only a few times. The rearrangement joins TRBV4-3 to TRBJ2-1; D uncertain. The CDR3 contains 13 residues. V lost 0 bases and J lost 9, with 9 bases in between. From germline, CDR1 is LGHNA and CDR2 YSLEER. This chain's CDR3 is CASSQERSGEQFF. The CDR3 bases are TGCGCCAGCAGCCAAGAGAGATCGGGTGAGCAGTTCTTC.

The chain recombines TRBV7-9 with TRBJ2-7; 7 bases line up with TRBD2. Germline V gene sequence: CDR1 SEHNR, CDR2 FQNEAQ (reference sequence). The CDR3 has 13 amino acids. V lost 3 bases, J lost 7 bases, and 6 bases stayed unmatched. CDR3 coding DNA: TGTGCCAGCAGCTTCTATTATAGCGGGGAGCAGTACTTC. Translated, it gives CASSFYYSGEQYF.

In its sample, this clonotype was seen a few times. The chain joins TRBV7-9 to TRBJ2-7, with D possibly TRBD2 on 5 matching bases. The V and J ends lost 2 bases and 0 bases respectively, with 11 bases between them. CDR1 and CDR2 from the germline V gene are SEHNR and FQNEAQ (reference sequence). CDR3 length: 15 residues. This chain's CDR3 is CASSLLGDSSYEQYF. CDR3 DNA: TGTGCCAGCAGCTTACTCGGGGATAGCTCCTACGAGCAGTACTTC. The full variable domain, rest sourced from reference TRBV7-9 and TRBJ2-7, is DTGVSQNPRHKITKRGQNVTFRCDPISEHNRLYWYRQTLGQGPEFLTYFQNEAQLEKSRLLSDRFSAERPKGSFSTLEIQRTEQGDSAMYLCASSLLGDSSYEQYFGPGTRLTVT.

V is TRBV6-2 or TRBV6-3 and J is TRBJ2-1; the D gene is possibly TRBD2 (5 bases). V was trimmed by 6 bases and J by 2 bases, leaving 8 bases between them. This CDR3 region has 13 residues. Germline CDR1 and CDR2: MNHEY and SVGEGT. CDR3 nucleotides: TGTGCCAGCAGGAGAGCGGCCTACAATGAGCAGTTCTTC. Protein: CASRRAAYNEQFF.

V and J are TRBV27 and TRBJ2-3, with 9 bases matching TRBD1. This CDR3 has 16 amino acids. V shed 1 base, J shed 5 bases, and the junction held 7 bases outside the gene matches. Per the germline V gene, CDR1 is MNHEY and CDR2 is SMNVEV (reference sequence). CDR3 nucleotide sequence: TGTGCCAGCAGTTTATATCCGACAGGGGGTAAAGATACGCAGTATTTT. Residues: CASSLYPTGGKDTQYF.

This clonotype turned up a few times. V gene TRBV5-1 combines with J gene TRBJ2-5; D is undetermined. This CDR3 is 13 amino acids long. The germline CDR1 and CDR2 sequences are SGHRS and YFSETQ. Trimming removed 3 bases from V and 7 bases from J, with 13 bases in between. CDR3 sequence: CASSWKGPGTQYF. The DNA for the CDR3 is TGCGCCAGCAGCTGGAAGGGTCCCGGGACCCAGTACTTC. Using reference TRBV5-1 and TRBJ2-5 for the parts outside the CDR3, the full variable domain is KAGVTQTPRYLIKTRGQQVTLSCSPISGHRSVSWYQQTPGQGLQFLFEYFSETQRNKGNFPGRFSGRQFSNSRSEMNVSTLELGDSALYLCASSWKGPGTQYFGPGTRLLVL.

This chain uses TRBV4-3 with TRBJ2-1, with a tentative D call TRBD1 (6 bases). The V end lost 1 base, the J end lost 10 bases, and 11 bases lay between the germline ends. The germline V gene has CDR1 LGHNA and CDR2 YSLEER. The CDR3 is 13 amino acids. The CDR3 reads CASSQGDRKEQFF. CDR3 coding DNA: TGCGCCAGCAGCCAAGGAGACAGGAAGGAGCAGTTCTTC.